A single sample is the source of the 17 T cell receptor beta chains below, sequenced in a study of blood T cell repertoires in COVID-19. Repertoires were generated with immunoSEQ multiplex PCR, while TCRdb's copy carries only in-frame clones and drops some. In the table there are 250,000 to 400,000 clones, approximately 90% of which are singletons. The sample was peripheral blood. The receptors come from a woman aged 30 to 39 with COVID-19, enrolled during active disease.

To note about this clone: This CDR3 is also generated by other DNA sequences in the sample. This chain uses TRBV7-9 with TRBJ2-2, with D possibly TRBD1 on 5 matching bases. Trimming shortened V by 5 bases and J by 1 base, and 8 bases separated the two germline ends. The germline gives CDR1 SEHNR, CDR2 FQNEAQ (reference sequence). The CDR3 sequence is 14 residues long. Here the CDR3 reads CASSPGQNTGELFF. CDR3 nucleotide sequence: TGTGCCAGCAGCCCCGGACAGAACACCGGGGAGCTGTTTTTT.

CDR3 region: CASRNDRVSGELFF. In nucleotides, the CDR3 is TGTGCCAGCAGAAACGACAGGGTTTCAGGGGAGCTGTTTTTT. The rearrangement links TRBV6-5 to TRBJ2-2, with 7 nucleotides matching TRBD1. CDR1 and CDR2 (germline): MNHEY, SVGAGI. The junction had 9 bases not matched to a gene; V was cut back by 6 bases and J by 8 bases. The CDR3 is 14 amino acids.

The chain joins TRBV7-3 to TRBJ2-3, with no clear D. Germline V CDR1 and CDR2: SGHTA, FQGTGA. The CDR3 is 12 amino acids. V dropped 1 base and J dropped 6 bases, with 5 bases sitting between them. CDR3 sequence (DNA): TGTGCCAGCAGCTTAATCGGGGATACGCAGTATTTT. It is translated as CASSLIGDTQYF.

The genes are TRBV30 and TRBJ1-1; 10 positions agree with TRBD1. The CDR3 contains 15 residues. Germline trimming cut 4 bases from V and 6 bases from J; bases unmatched to any gene: 11. Germline V gives CDR1 GTSNPN, CDR2 SVGIG (reference sequence). CDR3 loop: CAWTKGGTGAAEAFF. The CDR3 nucleotides read TGTGCCTGGACCAAGGGGGGGACAGGGGCCGCTGAAGCTTTCTTT. Using reference TRBV30 and TRBJ1-1 for the parts outside the CDR3, the full variable domain is SQTIHQWPATLVQPVGSPLSLECTVEGTSNPNLYWYRQAAGRGLQLLFYSVGIGQISSEVPQNLSASRPQDRQFILSSKKLLLSDSGFYLCAWTKGGTGAAEAFFGQGTRLTVV.

The rearrangement uses TRBV7-2 and TRBJ1-5; D is undetermined. Germline CDR1 SGHTA, CDR2 FQGNSA. The CDR3 has 15 residues. Trimming pared 5 bases from V and 0 bases from J, leaving 11 bases between. CDR3 bases: TGTGCCAGCAGCCCGCGGGTTTATAGCAATCAGCCCCAGCATTTT. It codes for CASSPRVYSNQPQHF.

The sample holds a few counts of this clone. The chain recombines TRBV18 with TRBJ1-2; D call uncertain. Trimming took off 0 bases at V and 4 bases at J, with 9 bases between the two ends. The germline V gene has CDR1 KGHSH and CDR2 LQKENI. The CDR3 sequence is 14 residues long. The CDR3 nucleotides read TGTGCCAGCTCACCACCGGGGAGAGTCTATGGCTACACCTTC. Its translation is CASSPPGRVYGYTF.

V usage is TRBV4-2 and J usage is TRBJ1-5; tentatively, D is TRBD1 (5 bases). The CDR3 extends over 17 amino acids. Between the trimmed V and J ends, which lost 0 bases and 7 bases, there was a span of 19 bases. Germline V gene lookup returns CDR1 LGHNA and CDR2 YNFKEQ. The CDR3 sequence: CASSQEFYKAGVQPQHF. The CDR3 nucleotides read TGTGCCAGCAGCCAAGAATTTTACAAGGCGGGGGTCCAGCCCCAGCATTTT.

This clone has a handful of counts. V gene TRBV7-8 combines with J gene TRBJ1-2; D remains ambiguous. The CDR3 is 14 residues long. Germline lookup yields CDR1 SGHVS and CDR2 FQNEAQ. The ends were cut back, 5 bases at V and 8 bases at J, with 18 bases in the middle. CDR3: CASSPRSGVPGYTF. CDR3 bases: TGTGCCAGCAGCCCCCGTTCGGGAGTTCCAGGCTACACCTTC.

The J gene is TRBJ2-3, the V gene TRBV24-1, with TRBD2 matching over 12 bases. The CDR3 runs 18 residues. The V gene end was trimmed by 3 bases and the J gene end by 6 bases; junction bases not matched to a gene: 12. Per the germline V gene, CDR1 is KGHDR and CDR2 is SFDVKD. Here the CDR3 DNA reads TGTGCCACCAGTGATCCCACTAGCGGGGGGTTCCTGGGGGATACGCAGTATTTT. It is translated as CATSDPTSGGFLGDTQYF.

This clone was seen a few times. V usage is TRBV6-5 and J usage is TRBJ1-1, with D possibly TRBD1 on 5 matching bases. The CDR3 is made up of 14 amino acids. V was trimmed by 0 bases and J by 11 bases, leaving 16 bases between them. CDR1 is MNHEY and CDR2 is SVGAGI in the germline V gene. The DNA of the CDR3 is TGTGCCAGCAGTTACTCTCTTCGTCAGGGTGTCGCTTTCTTT. Translating gives CASSYSLRQGVAFF.

This chain links TRBV7-9 with TRBJ2-5; TRBD2 matches 8 bases. CDR1 is SEHNR and CDR2 is FQNEAQ in the germline V gene (reference sequence). With V trimmed by 8 bases and J by 5 bases, 7 bases remained unmatched. This CDR3 contains 13 residues. The CDR3 DNA follows: TGTGCCAGCCGAAACGGGGGGGAGGAGACCCAGTACTTC. It codes for CASRNGGEETQYF.

The chain uses TRBV5-1 and TRBJ2-5, with 7 nucleotides matching TRBD1. The CDR3 is made up of 14 amino acids. Germline CDR1 SGHRS, CDR2 YFSETQ. With 1 base clipped from V and 5 bases from J, the junction kept 5 bases outside the gene matches. The CDR3 reads CASSLTGDLETQYF. The CDR3 DNA reads TGCGCCAGCAGCTTGACAGGGGATTTGGAGACCCAGTACTTC.

The chain combines TRBV5-1 with TRBJ1-4; D possibly corresponds to TRBD1 (6 bases). Germline V gene sequence: CDR1 SGHRS, CDR2 YFSETQ. This CDR3 is 16 amino acids long. V was pared by 4 bases and J by 7 bases, with 20 bases between. CDR3: CASSPTLGQPIEKLFF. For the CDR3, the DNA is TGCGCCAGCAGCCCAACCCTCGGACAGCCAATTGAAAAACTGTTTTTT.

CDR3 sequence: CASSSRGSTDTQYF. The CDR3 nucleotides read TGTGCCAGCAGCTCTAGAGGGAGCACAGATACGCAGTATTTT. V is TRBV13 and J is TRBJ2-3; perhaps TRBD2 as D (5 bases). Trimming shortened V by 4 bases and J by 0 bases, and 8 bases separated the two germline ends. Germline V gives CDR1 PRHDT, CDR2 FYEKMQ (reference sequence). The CDR3 loop spans 14 amino acids.

V and J are TRBV5-4 and TRBJ1-2, with 9 bases aligning to TRBD1. The CDR3 contains 17 residues. Trimming removed 9 bases from V and 4 bases from J; junction bases left unmatched: 19. Germline values: CDR1 SGHNT, CDR2 YYREEE (reference sequence). CDR3 sequence reads: CATLQGASGSFSYGYTF. The CDR3 DNA is TGTGCCACCCTACAGGGGGCAAGTGGAAGTTTTAGCTATGGCTACACCTTC. Full variable domain (remainder filled in from reference TRBV5-4 and TRBJ1-2): ETGVTQSPTHLIKTRGQQVTLRCSSQSGHNTVSWYQQALGQGPQFIFQYYREEENGRGNFPPRFSGLQFPNYSSELNVNALELDDSALYLCATLQGASGSFSYGYTFGSGTRLTVV.

This clone was seen a single time. The chain has TRBV7-2 and TRBJ2-1; 8 nucleotides align to TRBD2. Germline-derived CDR1 and CDR2 are SGHTA and FQGNSA. V gave up 5 bases and J gave up 1 base; unmatched junction bases: 7. The CDR3 sequence is 16 residues long. CDR3 bases: TGTGCCAGCAGCCTCTCGCGCGGGGGGTCCTACAATGAGCAGTTCTTC. Residues: CASSLSRGGSYNEQFF. Together with reference TRBV7-2 and TRBJ2-1, the CDR3 gives the full variable domain: GAGVSQSPSNKVTEKGKDVELRCDPISGHTALYWYRQSLGQGLEFLIYFQGNSAPDKSGLPSDRFSAERTGGSVSTLTIQRTQQEDSAVYLCASSLSRGGSYNEQFFGPGTRLTVL.

The chain uses TRBV9 and TRBJ1-2; TRBD1 matches at 10 bases. The CDR3 length is 16 residues. Per the germline V gene, CDR1 is SGDLS and CDR2 is YYNGEE. The ends lost 2 bases at V and 6 bases at J; junction bases unmatched: 10. The CDR3 region is CASSVGLGQGFDGYTF. As DNA, the CDR3 is TGTGCCAGCAGCGTGGGGTTGGGACAGGGGTTTGATGGCTACACCTTC.